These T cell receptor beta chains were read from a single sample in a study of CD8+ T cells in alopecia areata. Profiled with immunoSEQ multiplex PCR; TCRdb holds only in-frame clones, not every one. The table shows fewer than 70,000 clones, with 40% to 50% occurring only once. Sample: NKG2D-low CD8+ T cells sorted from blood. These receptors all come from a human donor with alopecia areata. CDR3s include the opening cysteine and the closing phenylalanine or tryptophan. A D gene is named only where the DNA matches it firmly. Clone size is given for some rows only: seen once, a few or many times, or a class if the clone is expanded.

TGTGCCAGCAGGAGTTATGGCTACACCTTC	CASRSYGYTF	TRBV2	-	-	TRBJ1-2
TGTGCCGCCCAGGGACAGGGGCCCTACGAGCAGTACTTC	CAAQGQGPYEQYF	TRBV28	-	TRBD1	TRBJ2-7
TGTGCCAGCAGCCAAGGGCAGCTCAATCAGCCCCAGCATTTT	CASSQGQLNQPQHF	TRBV16	few	-	TRBJ1-5
TGCAGCGTCAAGCCAACAGGGAGCTCCTACGAGCAGTACTTC	CSVKPTGSSYEQYF	TRBV29-1	-	-	TRBJ2-7
TGTGCCAGCAGCGCCGGGGTAGGCAATGAGCAGTTCTTC	CASSAGVGNEQFF	TRBV7-6	-	-	TRBJ2-1
TGCGCCAGCAGTGATCGAATTCAGACCTACAATGAGCAGTTCTTC	CASSDRIQTYNEQFF	TRBV4-1	few	-	TRBJ2-1
TGTGCCAGCAGCGACAGGGTCAATGAGCAGTTCTTC	CASSDRVNEQFF	TRBV7-9	-	TRBD1	TRBJ2-1
TGTGCCAGCAGCAAGACTAGCGGGGCAGAATACGAGCAGTACTTC	CASSKTSGAEYEQYF	TRBV7-2	-	TRBD2	TRBJ2-7
TGTGCCAGCGTCCCGAGGGGACAGGGCCCTTCTGGGGCCAACGTCCTGACTTTC	CASVPRGQGPSGANVLTF	TRBV13	-	TRBD1	TRBJ2-6
TGTGCCAGCAGCCCTTCCGTCGTGCCCGAAGAGACCCAGTACTTC	CASSPSVVPEETQYF	TRBV7-7	-	-	TRBJ2-5
TGTGCCAGCAGTTTCCTGCAGTCCTGGAACACTGAAGCTTTCTTT	CASSFLQSWNTEAFF	TRBV6-5	-	-	TRBJ1-1
TGTGCCAGCAGCTTAATGACAGGGGGGAACTATGGCTACACCTTC	CASSLMTGGNYGYTF	TRBV7-2	few	TRBD1	TRBJ1-2
TGTGCCAGCAGCTCGACCTGGGGGGTTCCCGCCTACGAGCAGTACTTC	CASSSTWGVPAYEQYF	TRBV7-9	-	-	TRBJ2-7
TGTGCCAGCAGTTTATCCGTAATAGCGGACACCTACGAGCAGTACTTC	CASSLSVIADTYEQYF	TRBV28	few	-	TRBJ2-7
TGTGCCAGCAGTCCCCAGGGGAGAATGAGAGAGACCCAGTACTTC	CASSPQGRMRETQYF	TRBV28	few	-	TRBJ2-5
TGCAGCGTTGAACACAGCGACTTCGACTACACCTTC	CSVEHSDFDYTF	TRBV29-1	-	-	TRBJ1-2
TGCGCCAGCAGCTTTAAAGGGAAAGATACGCAGTATTTT	CASSFKGKDTQYF	TRBV5-1	-	-	TRBJ2-3
TGTGCCAGCATCCCGGGACAGTCCTACGAGCAGTACTTC	CASIPGQSYEQYF	TRBV7-9	few	TRBD1	TRBJ2-7
TGTGCCGCACTTCGGGGCAGGGAAACCGAGCAGTACTTC	CAALRGRETEQYF	TRBV2	-	-	TRBJ2-7
TGTGCCAGCAGCCACGGACAGCCCTACAATGAGCAGTTCTTC	CASSHGQPYNEQFF	TRBV7-2	few	-	TRBJ2-1
TGCGCCAGCTCGGTATTCAATGAGCAGTTCTTC	CASSVFNEQFF	TRBV5-1	-	-	TRBJ2-1
TGTGCCAGCAGCCATAACAGTGCAACTAATGAAAAACTGTTTTTT	CASSHNSATNEKLFF	TRBV6-6	few	-	TRBJ1-4
TGTGCCAGCAGTCCCGGGACAGGGTACAATGAGCAGTTCTTC	CASSPGTGYNEQFF	TRBV27	-	TRBD1	TRBJ2-1
TGTGCCAGCAGTTTTGTCCCTCACACAGATACGCAGTATTTT	CASSFVPHTDTQYF	TRBV27	-	-	TRBJ2-3
TGTGCCAGCAGCCAAGGCGGCGGGGGCAGAACCTACGAGCAGTACTTC	CASSQGGGGRTYEQYF	TRBV14	few	-	TRBJ2-7
TGTGCCAGCAGCTCCCCAGGTGAGAACACTGAAGCTTTCTTT	CASSSPGENTEAFF	TRBV27	-	-	TRBJ1-1
TGCAGCGTTGATGCGGGCCGTGAGCAGTTCTTC	CSVDAGREQFF	TRBV29-1	-	-	TRBJ2-1
TGCGCCAGCAGCCTGACAACCGCCCGGGGCGAAGCTTTCTTT	CASSLTTARGEAFF	TRBV5-1	-	-	TRBJ1-1
TGCAGCGTTGAAGAAACAAGGGGCGAGCAGTACTTC	CSVEETRGEQYF	TRBV29-1	few	-	TRBJ2-7
TGCGCCAGCAGCTTTGAGACGGCCTATGAAAAACTGTTTTTT	CASSFETAYEKLFF	TRBV5-1	-	-	TRBJ1-4
TGTGCCAGCAGCTCTTTCAGGGGCTACAATGAGCAGTTCTTC	CASSSFRGYNEQFF	TRBV7-9	-	-	TRBJ2-1
TGCGCCAGCAGCCAAGATTGGATGACGGTAGCCAAAAACATTCAGTACTTC	CASSQDWMTVAKNIQYF	TRBV4-3	-	-	TRBJ2-4
TGTGCCAGCTCACCACTAACCTTGACAGGGCCCGAGAACACTGAAGCTTTCTTT	CASSPLTLTGPENTEAFF	TRBV18	few	TRBD1	TRBJ1-1
TGCAGCGTTCGGGATCAACTAGATACGCAGTATTTT	CSVRDQLDTQYF	TRBV29-1	-	-	TRBJ2-3
TGTGCCAGCAGTTTATTAGGTAGGCTTCAAGAGACCCAGTACTTC	CASSLLGRLQETQYF	TRBV28	-	-	TRBJ2-5
TGTGCCAGCAGCCTCGGACAGGGGCCCTACGAGCAGTACTTC	CASSLGQGPYEQYF	TRBV14	few	TRBD1	TRBJ2-7
TGTGCCAGCAGTATACAGGCTTTCCAGCCCCAGCATTTT	CASSIQAFQPQHF	TRBV27	-	-	TRBJ1-5
TGCAGCGTTGAAGCGGGGGACCTCCCTCATAAGCAGTACTTC	CSVEAGDLPHKQYF	TRBV29-1	-	-	TRBJ2-7
TGTGCCAGCAGCCAAACTAGCGGGAGCTACGAGCAGTACTTC	CASSQTSGSYEQYF	TRBV5-4	-	TRBD2	TRBJ2-7
TGCAGCGTTGAAGGGGACAGAAACTATGGCTACACCTTC	CSVEGDRNYGYTF	TRBV29-1	-	TRBD1	TRBJ1-2
TGCAGCGTTCTTTGGGGGACGGGTGAGCAGTACTTC	CSVLWGTGEQYF	TRBV29-1	few	-	TRBJ2-7
TGCGCCAGCAGCCAAGACCGTAGGGTGGGGGGGTGGAAAGGGCTCGGGGAGCTGTTTTTT	CASSQDRRVGGWKGLGELFF	TRBV4-3	-	TRBD2	TRBJ2-2
TGTGCCAGCAGTTTACCAGGACGTGCAGGTGAGCAGTTCTTC	CASSLPGRAGEQFF	TRBV27	-	-	TRBJ2-1
TGCAGCGCCACGGCGGCAGGGGGCTATGGCTACACCTTC	CSATAAGGYGYTF	TRBV29-1	few	TRBD1	TRBJ1-2
TGCAGCGTTGAGATTCGGGGCTCATCCTACGAGCAGTACTTC	CSVEIRGSSYEQYF	TRBV29-1	-	-	TRBJ2-7
TGTGCCAGCAGGGCGGACAGGGGATACGAGCAGTACTTC	CASRADRGYEQYF	TRBV6-5	-	TRBD1	TRBJ2-7
TGTGCCAGCAGCTACCGAGGCAGCAGCACAGATACGCAGTATTTT	CASSYRGSSTDTQYF	TRBV7-6	-	-	TRBJ2-3
TGTGCCAGCAGTTCACGACTACGTCAAGAGACCCAGTACTTC	CASSSRLRQETQYF	TRBV28	few	-	TRBJ2-5
TGCAGCGTTACCGGGGCCGAGCAGTACTTC	CSVTGAEQYF	TRBV29-1	few	-	TRBJ2-7
TGTGCCAGCAGTGAGCGCACAGGGTTTAGTGGGGCCAACGTCCTGACTTTC	CASSERTGFSGANVLTF	TRBV28	few	-	TRBJ2-6
TGTGCCAGCACCTGGACTTACAATGAGCAGTTCTTC	CASTWTYNEQFF	TRBV7-9	few	-	TRBJ2-1
TGTGCCAGCAGCTCGAACCTCGGACAGGGCTACGAGCAGTACTTC	CASSSNLGQGYEQYF	TRBV7-2	-	TRBD1	TRBJ2-7
TGCAGCGTAGGGCGGGTGACAGGGACGAACTATGGCTACACCTTC	CSVGRVTGTNYGYTF	TRBV29-1	-	TRBD1	TRBJ1-2
TGTGCCAGCAGGCTTCTTGATTCGGGACAGGGTTTCTACGAGCAGTACTTC	CASRLLDSGQGFYEQYF	TRBV21-1	-	-	TRBJ2-7
TGCAGCGCGGGGAGCGGGAGGGGGTACAATGAGCAGTTCTTC	CSAGSGRGYNEQFF	TRBV29-1	-	TRBD2	TRBJ2-1
TGTGCCAGCAGTCTTAGCGGGAAAACCTACAATGAGCAGTTCTTC	CASSLSGKTYNEQFF	TRBV7-9	few	TRBD2	TRBJ2-1
TGTGCCAGCAGCTTAACCCCGACTAGCGGGAGGACCCCAGAGACCCAGTACTTC	CASSLTPTSGRTPETQYF	TRBV7-8	few	TRBD2	TRBJ2-5
TGCAGCGTTGATTGGGACACCAACACCGGGGAGCTGTTTTTT	CSVDWDTNTGELFF	TRBV29-1	once	-	TRBJ2-2
TGCGCCAGCAGCCAAGAAAGTCGGAACACTGAAGCTTTCTTT	CASSQESRNTEAFF	TRBV4-3	-	-	TRBJ1-1